These 17 T cell receptor beta chains originate from one sample sequenced in a study of T-cell reconstitution after alpha-beta-depleted transplantation in children. TCRbeta library construction was performed incorporating unique molecular identifiers. TCRdb called the PCR reads again in MiXCR, with one record for every CDR3 protein. The table includes 550,000 to 800,000 distinct CDR3 sequences, roughly 13% detected once. This specimen consisted of PBMCs, obtained before TCRalphabeta/CD19-depleted stem cell transplant. The receptors stem from a girl aged 2 to 10 with congenital amegakaryocytic thrombocytopenia, due to receive a stem cell transplant.

Ten or more counts support this clonotype. This chain links TRBV5-1 with TRBJ2-1; D is unclear. CDR3 length equals 12 residues. The V gene's germline CDR1 is SGHRS and CDR2 YFSETQ. V was clipped by 0 bases and J by 8 bases, with 6 bases between them. The CDR3 sequence: CASSLVADEQFF. In DNA form, the CDR3 reads TGCGCCAGCAGCTTGGTTGCTGATGAGCAGTTCTTC.

The table lists this clonotype with many counts. V gene TRBV28 combines with J gene TRBJ1-1; 8 bases are shared with TRBD1. V gave up 8 bases and J gave up 3 bases; unmatched junction bases: 2. From germline, CDR1 is MDHEN and CDR2 SYDVKM. The CDR3 spans 12 residues. DNA for the CDR3: TGTGCCAGCCAGGGGGCCCACACTGAAGCTTTCTTT. Translation: CASQGAHTEAFF.

The chain joins TRBV18 to TRBJ1-1; TRBD1 matches at 12 bases. This CDR3 is 18 amino acids long. Germline V gives CDR1 KGHSH, CDR2 LQKENI. After removal of 2 bases from V and 5 bases from J, the junction contained 12 bases not matched to a gene. The CDR3 DNA reads TGTGCCAGCTCACCAGGGACAGGGGGCCCCATTACGGGAACTGAAGCTTTCTTT. This codes for CASSPGTGGPITGTEAFF.

V and J are TRBV20-1 and TRBJ2-7, with 7 bases lining up with TRBD2. J was trimmed by 3 bases and V by 2 bases; bases with no gene match: 10. CDR1 and CDR2 from the germline V gene are DFQATT and SNEGSKA (reference sequence). This CDR3 is built from 15 residues. CDR3 DNA sequence: TGCAGTGCTAGACCGCAGACGGGGGACTACTACGAGCAGTACTTC. Protein product: CSARPQTGDYYEQYF.

This clonotype was counted a few times. The J gene is TRBJ1-2, the V gene TRBV29-1, with D unresolved. The CDR3 sequence is 12 residues long. V lost 4 bases, J lost 2 bases, and 8 bases lay in between. Per germline, CDR1 SQVTM and CDR2 ANQGSEA. CDR3 sequence (DNA): TGCAGCGTTGGACGTGGAAACTATGGCTACACCTTC. It specifies CSVGRGNYGYTF.

This clonotype was observed a few times. The rearrangement links TRBV12-3 or TRBV12-4 to TRBJ2-7; 10 bases map to TRBD2. CDR3 length: 14 amino acids. V lost 6 bases, J lost 4 bases, and 6 bases stayed unmatched. CDR3 amino acids: CASRAGGPVYEQYF. CDR3 DNA sequence: TGTGCCAGCAGAGCGGGAGGGCCGGTGTACGAGCAGTACTTC.

The chain employs TRBV27 and TRBJ1-5; D not resolved. From germline, CDR1 is MNHEY and CDR2 SMNVEV (reference sequence). V lost 6 bases to trimming and J lost 0 bases, with 21 bases between them. The length of the CDR3 is 18 residues. CDR3 sequence (DNA): TGTGCCAGCAGCACTCCCAAAGACCGACCGTATAGCAATCAGCCCCAGCATTTT. Translating it yields CASSTPKDRPYSNQPQHF.

This clonotype was recorded many times. J is TRBJ1-2 and V is TRBV20-1; D is unclear. The germline V and J ends were trimmed by 3 bases and 5 bases, with 16 bases remaining between them. Germline V gives CDR1 DFQATT, CDR2 SNEGSKA (reference sequence). This CDR3 region has 14 residues. The CDR3 bases are TGCAGTGCTAGCAGTCATAAGATTTGGTATGGCTACACCTTC. Its translation: CSASSHKIWYGYTF.

This clonotype occurred a few times. CDR3 coding DNA: TGTGCCAGCAGCTTGCGTGAGCTGGGGTTGACCGGGGAGCTGTTTTTT. This codes for CASSLRELGLTGELFF. This rearrangement joins TRBV7-9 to TRBJ2-2; D is ambiguous. The CDR3 has 16 amino acids. Trimming cost V 3 bases and J 5 bases, with 16 bases left between them. Per germline, CDR1 SEHNR and CDR2 FQNEAQ (reference sequence).

The chain couples TRBV27 to TRBJ1-4; weak D call: TRBD1 (5 bases). V lost 3 bases and J 3 bases, leaving 11 bases between the germline ends. Germline V gives CDR1 MNHEY, CDR2 SMNVEV (reference sequence). The CDR3 is 15 amino acids. The DNA for the CDR3 is TGTGCCAGCAGTTTTACTCGGGGCTCTAATGAAAAACTGTTTTTT. Translated: CASSFTRGSNEKLFF.

This clonotype was found many times. The chain employs TRBV12-3 or TRBV12-4 and TRBJ2-1; D gene unclear. The CDR3 has 15 amino acids. Trimming removed 5 bases from V and 6 bases from J, with 17 bases in between. CDR3 sequence (DNA): TGTGCCAGCAGTCCCCCGGGCAGTCACATCAATGAGCAGTTCTTC. This encodes CASSPPGSHINEQFF.

About this clonotype: This clone may be a read error of a much larger clone one base away. The chain recombines TRBV5-1 with TRBJ2-3; unclear D gene. The CDR3 contains 14 residues. Germline V gives CDR1 SGHRS, CDR2 YFSETQ. CDR3: CTSSPGPEADTQYF. The CDR3 DNA follows: TGCACCAGCAGCCCAGGCCCTGAGGCAGATACGCAGTATTTT.

This clonotype was seen many times. The J gene is TRBJ2-1, the V gene TRBV27; no clear D gene. The CDR3 sequence is 16 residues long. The V end was cut by 4 bases, the J end by 7 bases, with 20 bases between. Germline loops: CDR1 MNHEY, CDR2 SMNVEV (reference sequence). This CDR3 is CASSSPGRILGNEQFF. The CDR3 DNA reads as TGTGCCAGCAGTTCCCCCGGACGGATCCTGGGGAATGAGCAGTTCTTC.

This clonotype was seen only a few times. This sequence joins TRBV20-1 and TRBJ2-7, with D perhaps matching TRBD2 (6 bases). The CDR3 length is 14 residues. Per germline, CDR1 DFQATT and CDR2 SNEGSKA (reference sequence). V was shortened by 5 bases and J by 5 bases, with 19 bases between the two germline ends. The chain's CDR3 is CSAHMTTSPHEQYF. CDR3 bases: TGCAGTGCTCATATGACAACTAGCCCCCACGAGCAGTACTTC.

V and J are TRBV5-1 and TRBJ2-7, with 9 bases fitting TRBD1. This CDR3 is built from 14 residues. The V and J ends lost 4 bases and 5 bases, in that order; junction bases with no gene match: 7. In germline, CDR1 is SGHRS, CDR2 YFSETQ. CDR3 sequence reads: CASSAGTGTDEQYF. CDR3 bases: TGCGCCAGCAGCGCCGGGACAGGGACCGACGAGCAGTACTTC.

This clonotype was recorded a few times. The gene calls are TRBV6-4 and TRBJ2-1, with 13 bases identical to TRBD2. V dropped 6 bases and J dropped 8; count of bases not matched to a gene: 7. Germline loops: CDR1 MRHNA, CDR2 SNTAGT. The CDR3 has 15 residues. The CDR3 DNA reads as TGTGCCAGCAGCGAGGAGGGACTAGCGGGATATGAGCAGTTCTTC. This codes for CASSEEGLAGYEQFF.

V is TRBV5-1 and J is TRBJ1-2; 8 positions match TRBD1. After removal of 4 bases from V and 1 base from J, the junction contained 12 bases not matched to a gene. The CDR3 covers 17 residues. Germline CDR1 and CDR2: SGHRS and YFSETQ. The CDR3 region has the DNA TGCGCCAGCAGCACCGGGACAGGCTACACATATAACTATGGCTACACCTTC. It codes for CASSTGTGYTYNYGYTF.